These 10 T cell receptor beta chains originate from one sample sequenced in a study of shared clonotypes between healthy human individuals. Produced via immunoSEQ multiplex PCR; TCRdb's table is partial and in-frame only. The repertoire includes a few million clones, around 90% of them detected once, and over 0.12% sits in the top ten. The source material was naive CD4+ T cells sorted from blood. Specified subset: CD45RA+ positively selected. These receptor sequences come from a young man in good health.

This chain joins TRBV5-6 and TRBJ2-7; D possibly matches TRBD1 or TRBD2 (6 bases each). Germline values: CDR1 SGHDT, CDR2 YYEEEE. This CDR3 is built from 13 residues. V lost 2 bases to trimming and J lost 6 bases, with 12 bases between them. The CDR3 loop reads CASSLGGWVEQYF. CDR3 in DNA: TGTGCCAGCAGCTTAGGGGGGTGGGTCGAGCAGTACTTC.

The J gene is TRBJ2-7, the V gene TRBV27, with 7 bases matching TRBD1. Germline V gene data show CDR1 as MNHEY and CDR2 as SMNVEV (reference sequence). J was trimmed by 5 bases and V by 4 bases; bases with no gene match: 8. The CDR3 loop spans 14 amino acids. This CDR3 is CASSSGGHIHEQYF. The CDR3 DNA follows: TGTGCCAGCAGTTCAGGGGGACACATCCACGAGCAGTACTTC.

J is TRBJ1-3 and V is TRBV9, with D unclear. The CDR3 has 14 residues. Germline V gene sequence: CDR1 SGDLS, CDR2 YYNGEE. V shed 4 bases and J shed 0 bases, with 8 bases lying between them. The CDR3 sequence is CASSIQSSGNTIYF. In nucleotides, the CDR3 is TGTGCCAGCAGCATACAGAGCTCTGGAAACACCATATATTTT. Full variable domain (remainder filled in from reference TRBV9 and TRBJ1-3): DSGVTQTPKHLITATGQRVTLRCSPRSGDLSVYWYQQSLDQGLQFLIQYYNGEERAKGNILERFSAQQFPDLHSELNLSSLELGDSALYFCASSIQSSGNTIYFGEGSWLTVV.

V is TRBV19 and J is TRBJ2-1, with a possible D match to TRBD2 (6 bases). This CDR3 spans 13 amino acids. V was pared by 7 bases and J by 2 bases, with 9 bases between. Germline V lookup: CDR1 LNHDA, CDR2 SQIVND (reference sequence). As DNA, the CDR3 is TGTGCCAGTAACGGCGGGACCTACAATGAGCAGTTCTTC. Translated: CASNGGTYNEQFF.

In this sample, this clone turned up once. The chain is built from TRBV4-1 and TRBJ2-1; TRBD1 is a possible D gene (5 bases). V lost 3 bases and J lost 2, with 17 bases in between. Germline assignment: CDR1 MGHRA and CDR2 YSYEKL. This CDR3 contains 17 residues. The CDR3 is CASSQGPPTVPYNEQFF. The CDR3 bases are TGCGCCAGCAGCCAGGGGCCGCCGACAGTCCCCTACAATGAGCAGTTCTTC.

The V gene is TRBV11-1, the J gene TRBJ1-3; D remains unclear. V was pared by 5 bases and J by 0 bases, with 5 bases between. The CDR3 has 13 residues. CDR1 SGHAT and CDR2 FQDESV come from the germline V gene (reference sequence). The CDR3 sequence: CASSPSSGNTIYF. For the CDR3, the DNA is TGTGCCAGCAGCCCAAGCTCTGGAAACACCATATATTTT.

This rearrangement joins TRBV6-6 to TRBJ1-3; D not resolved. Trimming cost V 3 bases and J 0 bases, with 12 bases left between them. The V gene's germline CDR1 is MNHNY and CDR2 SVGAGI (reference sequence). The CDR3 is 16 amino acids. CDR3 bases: TGTGCCAGCAGTTATCTTAATCCCGACTCTGGAAACACCATATATTTT. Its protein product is CASSYLNPDSGNTIYF.

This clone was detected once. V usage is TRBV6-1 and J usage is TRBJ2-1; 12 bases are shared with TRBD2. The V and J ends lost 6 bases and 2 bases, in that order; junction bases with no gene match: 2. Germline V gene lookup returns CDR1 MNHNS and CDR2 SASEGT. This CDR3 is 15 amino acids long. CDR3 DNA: TGTGCCAGCAGACGGACTAGCGGGGCCTACAATGAGCAGTTCTTC. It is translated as CASRRTSGAYNEQFF.

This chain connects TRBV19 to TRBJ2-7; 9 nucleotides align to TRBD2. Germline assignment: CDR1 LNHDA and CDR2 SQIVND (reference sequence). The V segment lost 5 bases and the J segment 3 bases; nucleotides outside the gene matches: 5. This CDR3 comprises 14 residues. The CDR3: CASSRASGNYEQYF. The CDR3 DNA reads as TGTGCCAGTAGTCGAGCTAGCGGGAACTACGAGCAGTACTTC. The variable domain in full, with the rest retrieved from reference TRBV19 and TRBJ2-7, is DGGITQSPKYLFRKEGQNVTLSCEQNLNHDAMYWYRQDPGQGLRLIYYSQIVNDFQKGDIAEGYSVSREKKESFPLTVTSAQKNPTAFYLCASSRASGNYEQYFGPGTRLTVT.

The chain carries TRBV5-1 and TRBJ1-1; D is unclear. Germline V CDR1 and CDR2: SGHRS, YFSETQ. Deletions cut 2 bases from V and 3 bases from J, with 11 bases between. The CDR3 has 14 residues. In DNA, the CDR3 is TGCGCCAGCAGCTTCACAGCGACTCACACTGAAGCTTTCTTT. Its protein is CASSFTATHTEAFF.